One and the same sample provided the 18 T cell receptor beta chains below, sequenced in a study of memory CD4+ T cells and cytomegalovirus serostatus. Clones were read by immunoSEQ multiplex PCR, and TCRdb kept only the in-frame ones, dropping some. This sample has around 61,000 clones; roughly 87% occur once, and the top ten carry 0.4%. The sort gate was single viable CD3+CD4+CD8-CD45RO+ cells for memory CD4+ T cells. The material sequenced was memory CD4+ T cells from blood. All receptors come from an adult in good health and CMV-seronegative.

V gene TRBV29-1 combines with J gene TRBJ2-7, with D perhaps matching TRBD1 (6 bases). V lost 5 bases to trimming and J lost 7 bases, with 21 bases between them. Germline V gene data show CDR1 as SQVTM and CDR2 as ANQGSEA. This CDR3 region has 14 residues. The CDR3 sequence is CSVNTQGPAMEQYF. CDR3 coding DNA: TGCAGCGTTAACACACAGGGCCCCGCAATGGAGCAGTACTTC.

J is TRBJ2-2 and V is TRBV9; no clear D. Trimming stripped 0 bases from V and 3 bases from J, with 6 bases between. This CDR3 spans 14 amino acids. Germline assignment: CDR1 SGDLS and CDR2 YYNGEE. The CDR3 region is CASSVDPHTGELFF. The CDR3 DNA reads as TGTGCCAGCAGCGTAGACCCACACACCGGGGAGCTGTTTTTT. The variable domain in full, completed from reference TRBV9 and TRBJ2-2, reads DSGVTQTPKHLITATGQRVTLRCSPRSGDLSVYWYQQSLDQGLQFLIQYYNGEERAKGNILERFSAQQFPDLHSELNLSSLELGDSALYFCASSVDPHTGELFFGEGSRLTVL.

The sample holds one count of this clone. The genes are TRBV19 and TRBJ1-2; no clear D. The CDR3 is 14 amino acids. V lost 7 bases to trimming and J lost 5 bases, with 17 bases between them. CDR1 and CDR2 from the germline V gene are LNHDA and SQIVND (reference sequence). The CDR3 nucleotides read TGTGCCAGTAATGAAGGGTCGAAGTCGTATGGCTACACCTTC. Its translation: CASNEGSKSYGYTF.

CDR3 loop: CASSYQPYNSPLHF. As DNA, the CDR3 is TGTGCCAGCAGCTATCAGCCTTATAATTCACCCCTCCACTTT. V is TRBV5-6 and J is TRBJ1-6; D not resolved. The V gene's germline CDR1 is SGHDT and CDR2 YYEEEE. The CDR3 loop spans 14 amino acids. V dropped 3 bases and J dropped 4 bases, with 8 bases sitting between them.

The CDR3 coding sequence is TGTGCCAGCAGCCCAACAGGGGGATTTTACAATGAGCAGTTCTTC. Its translation is CASSPTGGFYNEQFF. The V and J genes are TRBV7-9 and TRBJ2-1; 8 bases align to TRBD1. Germline CDR1 and CDR2: SEHNR and FQNEAQ (reference sequence). Losses at the gene ends were 5 bases for V and 4 bases for J; bases not matched to a gene: 7. The CDR3 is 15 residues long.

V and J are TRBV11-2 and TRBJ1-3; D might be TRBD1 (6 bases). The V gene's germline CDR1 is SGHAT and CDR2 FQNNGV. This CDR3 region has 19 residues. V dropped 3 bases and J dropped 0 bases, with 21 bases sitting between them. This CDR3 reads CASSFRYPPGHLSGNTIYF. The CDR3 bases are TGTGCCAGCAGCTTCCGCTACCCTCCGGGACATCTCTCTGGAAACACCATATATTTT. Filled out from reference TRBV11-2 and TRBJ1-3, the complete variable domain reads EAGVAQSPRYKIIEKRQSVAFWCNPISGHATLYWYQQILGQGPKLLIQFQNNGVVDDSQLPKDRFSAERLKGVDSTLKIQPAKLEDSAVYLCASSFRYPPGHLSGNTIYFGEGSWLTVV.

The chain carries TRBV7-2 and TRBJ2-5; either TRBD1 or TRBD2 may fit D (6 bases each). The V and J ends lost 5 bases and 4 bases respectively, with 20 bases between them. Germline V gene data show CDR1 as SGHTA and CDR2 as FQGNSA. The CDR3 spans 16 residues. CDR3 loop: CASSLGWSGAGETQYF. Written as DNA, the CDR3 is TGTGCCAGCAGCCTAGGTTGGTCGGGGGCAGGAGAGACCCAGTACTTC.

This chain connects TRBV19 to TRBJ1-5, with 7 bases aligning to TRBD1. Germline V gives CDR1 LNHDA, CDR2 SQIVND (reference sequence). Losses at the gene ends were 5 bases for V and 4 bases for J; bases not matched to a gene: 5. The CDR3 consists of 14 residues. The DNA of the CDR3 is TGTGCCAGTAGTGTCAGGGGGGGGAATCAGCCCCAGCATTTT. Translated, it gives CASSVRGGNQPQHF.

The chain uses TRBV9 and TRBJ1-5; TRBD1 might be the D (5 bases). CDR3 length: 14 amino acids. The germline V gene has CDR1 SGDLS and CDR2 YYNGEE. V lost 5 bases, J lost 4 bases, and 13 bases lay in between. CDR3 bases: TGTGCCAGCAGTCTTTGGGGGGAGAATCAGCCCCAGCATTTT. Its protein is CASSLWGENQPQHF.

The rearrangement links TRBV5-1 to TRBJ2-5; 9 nucleotides align to TRBD1. CDR1 and CDR2 from the germline V gene are SGHRS and YFSETQ. There are 16 residues in the CDR3. J was trimmed by 4 bases and V by 4 bases; bases with no gene match: 11. The CDR3 region has the DNA TGCGCCAGCAGCCCCATCCCCACAGGGGGCCGAGAGACCCAGTACTTC. Translation: CASSPIPTGGRETQYF.

This chain links TRBV28 with TRBJ2-7; D gene unclear. This CDR3 is built from 12 residues. The germline V gene has CDR1 MDHEN and CDR2 SYDVKM. V shed 7 bases and J shed 2 bases, with 9 bases lying between them. CDR3 in DNA: TGTGCCAGCAACCCGGGTCCCTACGAGCAGTACTTC. It codes for CASNPGPYEQYF.

This clone was counted once. The chain couples TRBV5-1 to TRBJ1-2; D uncertain. V was trimmed by 7 bases and J by 4 bases, leaving 8 bases between them. Germline assignment: CDR1 SGHRS and CDR2 YFSETQ. The CDR3 is 11 residues long. As DNA, the CDR3 is TGCGCCAGCTCGGTAGGCTATGGCTACACCTTC. Translated, it gives CASSVGYGYTF.

This clone has a single count. The rearrangement joins TRBV30 to TRBJ2-7; D is perhaps TRBD2 (5 bases). Per the germline V gene, CDR1 is GTSNPN and CDR2 is SVGIG (reference sequence). Trimming took off 8 bases at V and 4 bases at J, with 9 bases between the two ends. This CDR3 is 10 amino acids long. The CDR3 DNA sequence: TGTGCCACCGTAGCGTACGAGCAGTACTTC. Protein: CATVAYEQYF.

This chain joins TRBV6-1 and TRBJ1-6; D gene unclear. Per the germline V gene, CDR1 is MNHNS and CDR2 is SASEGT. The CDR3 length is 14 residues. The V gene lost 9 bases and the J gene lost 4 bases, with 13 bases spanning the gap. The CDR3 DNA is TGTGCCAGTTCGGCTGATAGGTATAATTCACCCCTCCACTTT. Amino acid sequence: CASSADRYNSPLHF.

The rearrangement uses TRBV30 and TRBJ1-5, with D maybe TRBD1 (5 bases). V lost 4 bases, J lost 5 bases, and 18 bases lay in between. CDR1 is GTSNPN and CDR2 is SVGIG in the germline V gene (reference sequence). The CDR3 runs to 15 residues. CDR3 sequence reads: CAWTRTGLPHQPQHF. The CDR3 DNA sequence: TGTGCCTGGACCCGTACGGGACTTCCTCATCAGCCCCAGCATTTT.

V usage is TRBV7-3 and J usage is TRBJ1-1, with 7 bases fitting TRBD1. This CDR3 is built from 14 residues. With 0 bases clipped from V and 8 bases from J, the junction kept 6 bases outside the gene matches. Germline V gene data show CDR1 as SGHTA and CDR2 as FQGTGA. As DNA, the CDR3 is TGTGCCAGCAGCTTAACGGACAGGAGTCACGAAGCTTTCTTT. Protein: CASSLTDRSHEAFF.

The chain employs TRBV10-1 and TRBJ2-5; D is undetermined. Looked up from germline, CDR1 is WNHNN and CDR2 is SYGVQD (reference sequence). The CDR3 loop spans 13 amino acids. Trimming stripped 5 bases from V and 2 bases from J, with 9 bases between. The CDR3 spells CASSRQEQETQYF. The CDR3 DNA reads as TGCGCCAGCAGTCGGCAGGAACAAGAGACCCAGTACTTC.

The chain couples TRBV18 to TRBJ2-3; 9 bases are a match to TRBD1. Germline V gene sequence: CDR1 KGHSH, CDR2 LQKENI. The CDR3 is 14 residues long. The junction had 3 bases not matched to a gene; V was cut back by 7 bases and J by 1 base. The CDR3 nucleotides are TGTGCCAGCTATCGGACAGGGGGCACAGATACGCAGTATTTT. Amino acids: CASYRTGGTDTQYF.